These 14 T cell receptor beta chains were all obtained from the same sample, sequenced in a study of T cells in women clearing cervical HPV infection. Sequenced by immunoSEQ multiplex PCR; TCRdb stores in-frame clones only, minus some. This sample's table has some 31,000 clones. Sequenced input: blood buffy coat. The receptors originated from a woman between 18 and 69 years old with a cervical HPV16 infection that either progressed to CIN3+ or cleared (not recorded which).

As concerns this clone: The CDR3 end falls 3 residues outside the read, so it is completed with the germline J gene. The rearrangement uses TRBV7-7 and TRBJ1-2, with D possibly TRBD1 on 6 matching bases. Germline assignment: CDR1 SSHAT and CDR2 FNYEAQ (reference sequence). This CDR3 contains 14 residues. CDR3 sequence: CAIVLQGHPDTYTF. The sequenced part of the CDR3 DNA is TGTGCCATCGTACTCCAGGGGCACCCAGATACC.

Remarks on this clone: The read terminates 3 residues ahead of where the CDR3 ends, so the germline J gene completes it. The gene calls are TRBV20-1 and TRBJ2-7, with D uncertain. There are 11 residues in the CDR3. Trimming took off 4 bases at V and 4 bases at J, with 8 bases between the two ends. Germline CDR1 reads DFQATT; CDR2 reads SNEGSKA (reference sequence). The part of the CDR3 DNA that was read is TGCAGTGCTACCTCTACTTACGAG. Protein: CSATSTYE. From start to end, the CDR3 is CSATSTYEQYF.

Turning to this clone: The sequence runs out 3 residues before the end of the CDR3; the remainder is reconstructed from the germline J gene. This sequence joins TRBV6-1 and TRBJ1-1; TRBD1 matches at 7 bases. CDR1 and CDR2 from the germline V gene are MNHNS and SASEGT. The CDR3 has 13 amino acids. The part of the CDR3 DNA that was read is TGTGCCAGCAGTGGACCGGACAGGCGCAGG. Translation gives CASSGPDRRR. The whole CDR3 sequence reads CASSGPDRRRAFF.

Concerning this clone: The observed sequence ends 3 residues before the CDR3 terminus, with the missing tail filled in from the germline J gene. The chain employs TRBV7-9 and TRBJ1-6; 7 bases align to TRBD1. The CDR3 contains 14 residues. J gave up 9 bases and V 5 bases, and 7 bases lay outside the gene matches. Germline CDR1 reads SEHNR; CDR2 reads FQNEAQ (reference sequence). The CDR3 bases that were read are TGTGCCAGCAGCCTGGGACAGCCTGGTTCACCC. Its translation is CASSLGQPGSP. The entire CDR3 protein reads CASSLGQPGSPLHF.

Details on this clone: The CDR3 end lies 3 residues beyond the end of the read and is filled in from the germline J gene. The chain combines TRBV19 with TRBJ2-3; 10 bases line up with TRBD2. The CDR3 runs 15 residues. Per the germline V gene, CDR1 is LNHDA and CDR2 is SQIVND (reference sequence). The CDR3 is CASSIASGRVETQYF. CDR3 bases read: TGTGCCAGTAGTATAGCTAGCGGGAGAGTCGAGACG.

As for this clone: The missing CDR3 end, 3 residues past where the read stops, is filled in from the germline J gene. V gene TRBV30 combines with J gene TRBJ2-3, with 7 bases matching TRBD1. Per the germline V gene, CDR1 is GTSNPN and CDR2 is SVGIG (reference sequence). This CDR3 has 13 amino acids. The sequenced CDR3 bases are TGTGCCTGGAGTGGACAGGGAAACCAGCCG. Protein sequence: CAWSGQGNQP. The entire CDR3 is CAWSGQGNQPQYF.

To note about this clone: From the germline J gene comes the end of the CDR3, since the read stops 3 residues before it. The chain recombines TRBV7-2 with TRBJ1-1; TRBD1 matches at 7 bases. The germline V gene has CDR1 SGHTA and CDR2 FQGNSA. The CDR3 spans 12 residues. J was trimmed by 7 bases and V by 5 bases; bases with no gene match: 4. The CDR3 sequence: CASSPNRGEAFF. The sequenced CDR3 bases are TGTGCCAGCAGCCCAAACAGGGGTGAA.

With respect to this clone: The read ends 3 residues shy of where the CDR3 ends; the end is completed using the germline J gene. The chain employs TRBV5-1 and TRBJ2-7; 12 bases agree with TRBD1. The junction had 9 bases not matched to a gene; V was cut back by 4 bases and J by 4 bases. The CDR3 length is 16 residues. Germline-derived CDR1 and CDR2 are SGHRS and YFSETQ. CDR3 DNA, as far as it was read: TGCGCCAGCAGCCCCGGGACAGGGGGCAAACGTTACGAG. It encodes CASSPGTGGKRYE. The whole CDR3 is CASSPGTGGKRYEQYF.

Worth noting for this clone: Coverage ceases 3 residues before the CDR3 finishes, and the germline J gene fills in the end. The chain couples TRBV2 to TRBJ1-4, with 7 positions matching TRBD1. The length of the CDR3 is 13 residues. Germline CDR1 and CDR2: SNHLY and FYNNEI. CDR3 DNA (partial): TGTGCCAGGAGACAGGGTGCAGATTCACCA. Its protein is CARRQGADSP. The entire CDR3 protein reads CARRQGADSPLFF.

A remark on this clone: The read comes to an end 3 residues before the CDR3 does, leaving the germline J gene to fill in the end. The genes are TRBV7-3 and TRBJ2-3, with TRBD2 matching over 8 bases. The V gene's germline CDR1 is SGHTA and CDR2 FQGTGA. Germline trimming cut 5 bases from V and 3 bases from J; bases unmatched to any gene: 10. The length of the CDR3 is 16 residues. CDR3 residues: CASSPQGKRETDTQYF. CDR3 bases read: TGTGCCAGCAGCCCCCAGGGAAAGCGGGAGACAGATACG.

As concerns this clone: Read sequence stops 3 residues before the CDR3 end, and the germline J gene provides the missing end. J is TRBJ1-5 and V is TRBV19; D gene ambiguous. CDR1 and CDR2 from the germline V gene are LNHDA and SQIVND (reference sequence). The CDR3 has 14 residues. The V gene lost 7 bases and the J gene lost 1 base, with 11 bases spanning the gap. The CDR3 reads CASNAARSNQPQHF. The sequenced CDR3 bases are TGTGCCAGTAATGCTGCTAGGAGCAATCAGCCC.

Points on this clone: The read stops 3 residues short of the end of the CDR3; the missing end is completed from the germline J gene. The gene calls are TRBV4-1 and TRBJ2-7; 8 nucleotides align to TRBD2. Germline V lookup: CDR1 MGHRA, CDR2 YSYEKL. Unmatched junction bases numbered 7, after V lost 3 bases and J lost 0 bases. The CDR3 is made up of 16 amino acids. Incomplete CDR3 DNA: TGCGCCAGCAGCCAGTCTAGCGGGCCCTACTCCTACGAG. This sequence encodes CASSQSSGPYSYE. The full CDR3 is CASSQSSGPYSYEQYF.

Remarks on this clone: From the germline J gene comes the end of the CDR3, since the read stops 3 residues before it. The V gene is TRBV14, the J gene TRBJ2-1; possibly TRBD1 for D (6 bases). With 4 bases removed from V and 4 bases from J, the gap between germline ends came to 14 bases. The germline V gene has CDR1 SGHDN and CDR2 FVKESK. The CDR3 extends over 15 amino acids. CDR3 sequence: CASSRPGVQYNEQFF. CDR3 DNA (partial): TGTGCCAGCAGCCGACCAGGGGTCCAATACAATGAG.

For this clone: The CDR3 is cut off 3 residues early in the read; its end comes from the germline J gene. The chain carries TRBV12-3 or TRBV12-4 and TRBJ2-7; 8 nucleotides line up with TRBD1. Losses at the gene ends were 9 bases for V and 4 bases for J; bases not matched to a gene: 11. The CDR3 has 14 amino acids. CDR3 bases read: TGTGCCAGTCGAGCGTCAGGGGGCTTATACGAG. Its protein is CASRASGGLYE. The entire CDR3 protein reads CASRASGGLYEQYF.